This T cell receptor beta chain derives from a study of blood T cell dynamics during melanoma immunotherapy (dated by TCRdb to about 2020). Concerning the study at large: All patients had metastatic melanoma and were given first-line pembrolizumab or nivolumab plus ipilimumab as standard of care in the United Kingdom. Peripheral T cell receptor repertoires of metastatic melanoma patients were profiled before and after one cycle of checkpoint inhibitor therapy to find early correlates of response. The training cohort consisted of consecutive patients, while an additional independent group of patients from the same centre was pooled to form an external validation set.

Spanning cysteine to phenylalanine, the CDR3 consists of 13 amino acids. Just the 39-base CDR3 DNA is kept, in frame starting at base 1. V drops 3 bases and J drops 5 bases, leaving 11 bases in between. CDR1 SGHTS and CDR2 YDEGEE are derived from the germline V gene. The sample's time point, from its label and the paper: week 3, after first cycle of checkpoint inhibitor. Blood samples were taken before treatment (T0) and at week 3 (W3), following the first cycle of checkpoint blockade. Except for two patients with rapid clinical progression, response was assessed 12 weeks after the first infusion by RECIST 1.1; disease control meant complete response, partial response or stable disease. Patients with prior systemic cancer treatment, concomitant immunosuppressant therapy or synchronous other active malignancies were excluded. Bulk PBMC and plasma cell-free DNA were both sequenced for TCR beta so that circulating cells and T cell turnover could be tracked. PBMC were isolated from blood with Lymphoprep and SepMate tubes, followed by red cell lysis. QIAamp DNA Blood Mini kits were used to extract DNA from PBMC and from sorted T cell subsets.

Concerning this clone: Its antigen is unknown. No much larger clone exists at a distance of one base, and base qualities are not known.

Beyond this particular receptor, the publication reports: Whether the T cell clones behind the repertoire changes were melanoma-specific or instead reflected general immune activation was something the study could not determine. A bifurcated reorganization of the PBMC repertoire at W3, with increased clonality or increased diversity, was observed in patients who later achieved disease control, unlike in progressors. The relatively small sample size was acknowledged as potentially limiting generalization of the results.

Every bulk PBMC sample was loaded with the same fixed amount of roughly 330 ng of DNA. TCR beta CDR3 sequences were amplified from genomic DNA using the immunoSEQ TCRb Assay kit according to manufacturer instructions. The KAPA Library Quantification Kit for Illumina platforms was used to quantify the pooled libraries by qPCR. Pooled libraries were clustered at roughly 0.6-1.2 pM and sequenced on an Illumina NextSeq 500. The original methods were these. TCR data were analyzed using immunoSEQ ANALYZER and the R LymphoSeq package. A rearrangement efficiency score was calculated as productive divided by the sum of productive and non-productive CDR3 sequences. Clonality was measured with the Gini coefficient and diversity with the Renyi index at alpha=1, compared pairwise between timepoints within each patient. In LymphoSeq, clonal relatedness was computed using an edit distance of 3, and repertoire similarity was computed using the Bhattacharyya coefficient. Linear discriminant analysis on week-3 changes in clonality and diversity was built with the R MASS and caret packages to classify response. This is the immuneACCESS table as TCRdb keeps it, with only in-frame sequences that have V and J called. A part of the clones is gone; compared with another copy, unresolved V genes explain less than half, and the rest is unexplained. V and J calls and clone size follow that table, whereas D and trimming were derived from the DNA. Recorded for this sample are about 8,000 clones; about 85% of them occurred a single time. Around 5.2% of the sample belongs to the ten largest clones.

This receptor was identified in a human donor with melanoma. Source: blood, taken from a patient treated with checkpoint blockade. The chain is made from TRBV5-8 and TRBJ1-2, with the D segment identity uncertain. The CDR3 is CASSWPNMYGYTF. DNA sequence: TGTGCCAGCAGCTGGCCCAACATGTATGGCTACACCTTC.